The next 15 T cell receptor beta chains were all read from a single sample in a study of blood T cell repertoires in COVID-19. TCRdb's table, derived via immunoSEQ multiplex PCR, lists solely in-frame clones and lacks some. Among about 320,000 clones listed, approximately 88% were seen once. The sample consisted of peripheral blood. The receptor source for this set is a woman in her thirties with COVID-19, enrolled during active disease.

This chain uses TRBV4-2 with TRBJ2-7; 8 nucleotides line up with TRBD2. V was clipped by 0 bases and J by 1 base; unmatched bases: 8. CDR3 length equals 17 residues. Germline V gene lookup returns CDR1 LGHNA and CDR2 YNFKEQ. The CDR3 sequence is CASSQEFKTSESYEQYF. As DNA, the CDR3 is TGTGCCAGCAGCCAAGAATTTAAGACTAGCGAGTCCTACGAGCAGTACTTC.

As concerns this clone: The sample carries other DNA sequences with the same CDR3. CDR3 coding DNA: TGCGCCAGCAGCTTGGTGGCGGGGACCACCGGGGAGCTGTTTTTT. Its protein product is CASSLVAGTTGELFF. The chain joins TRBV5-1 to TRBJ2-2; TRBD2 might be the D (6 bases). The germline V gene has CDR1 SGHRS and CDR2 YFSETQ. V was cut by 0 bases and J by 4 bases, with 10 bases left in between. The CDR3 runs to 15 residues.

The chain links TRBV19 to TRBJ1-2, with 10 bases that match TRBD1. V was pared by 3 bases and J by 8 bases, with 6 bases of the junction left unmatched. Germline CDR1 reads LNHDA; CDR2 reads SQIVND (reference sequence). The length of the CDR3 is 14 residues. In DNA form, the CDR3 reads TGTGCCAGTAGTATGGGGACAGGGGCGGACGGCTACACCTTC. It codes for CASSMGTGADGYTF.

The chain recombines TRBV4-1 with TRBJ1-5; a weak D match, TRBD1 (6 bases). The germline V gene has CDR1 MGHRA and CDR2 YSYEKL. Trimming pared 5 bases from V and 6 bases from J, leaving 20 bases between. The CDR3 consists of 16 residues. CDR3 nucleotides: TGCGCCAGCAGCTTGGAGCGGAGGGGAGGGGGTCAGCCCCAGCATTTT. This encodes CASSLERRGGGQPQHF.

The chain couples TRBV19 to TRBJ1-1; unclear D gene. The V and J ends lost 6 bases and 3 bases respectively, with 17 bases between them. Germline CDR1 and CDR2: LNHDA and SQIVND (reference sequence). This CDR3 contains 15 residues. The DNA of the CDR3 is TGTGCCAGTAGCGACCCTCGCGGCCGGGACACTGAAGCTTTCTTT. As protein: CASSDPRGRDTEAFF. The variable domain in full, completed from reference TRBV19 and TRBJ1-1, reads DGGITQSPKYLFRKEGQNVTLSCEQNLNHDAMYWYRQDPGQGLRLIYYSQIVNDFQKGDIAEGYSVSREKKESFPLTVTSAQKNPTAFYLCASSDPRGRDTEAFFGQGTRLTVV.

The J gene is TRBJ1-2, the V gene TRBV11-2; D possibly corresponds to TRBD1 (5 bases). The CDR3 runs 15 residues. CDR1 and CDR2 (germline): SGHAT, FQNNGV. V was clipped by 1 base and J by 8 bases, with 17 bases between them. The CDR3: CASSLATGTTSGYTF. In DNA form, the CDR3 reads TGTGCCAGCAGCTTAGCGACCGGGACTACGAGCGGCTACACCTTC.

The chain employs TRBV7-9 and TRBJ1-2; D is undetermined. Trimming stripped 4 bases from V and 3 bases from J, with 12 bases between. The CDR3 spans 14 residues. Germline lookup yields CDR1 SEHNR and CDR2 FQNEAQ (reference sequence). The CDR3 nucleotides read TGTGCCAGCAGCTCTCCCGGGGAAGACTATGGCTACACCTTC. Protein: CASSSPGEDYGYTF.

The gene calls are TRBV5-1 and TRBJ2-5, with 9 bases matching TRBD1. The CDR3 is made up of 15 amino acids. CDR1 and CDR2 from the germline V gene are SGHRS and YFSETQ. V lost 3 bases to trimming and J lost 1 base; unmatched junction nucleotides: 4. CDR3 in DNA: TGCGCCAGCAGCTCGGGACAGGGAAGCCAAGAGACCCAGTACTTC. Translating gives CASSSGQGSQETQYF.

The V gene is TRBV4-1, the J gene TRBJ1-5, with D maybe TRBD1 (5 bases). The V gene lost 1 base and the J gene lost 4 bases, with 11 bases spanning the gap. CDR1 is MGHRA, CDR2 YSYEKL, per germline. The CDR3 is 15 amino acids. The CDR3 DNA follows: TGCGCCAGCAGCCAAGTTCTTCAGGGAAATCAGCCCCAGCATTTT. Residues: CASSQVLQGNQPQHF.

The rearrangement uses TRBV5-5 and TRBJ2-1, with unresolved D. Trimming left V 4 bases short and J 8 bases short, with 10 bases between. Germline values: CDR1 SGHKS, CDR2 YYEKEE (reference sequence). The CDR3 totals 12 residues. The DNA for the CDR3 is TGTGCCAGCAGCACCGCTAATGATGAGCAGTTCTTC. Residues: CASSTANDEQFF.

The V call is TRBV5-5, the J call TRBJ1-6; perhaps TRBD1 as D (6 bases). Germline assignment: CDR1 SGHKS and CDR2 YYEKEE (reference sequence). The CDR3 length is 16 residues. V was pared by 0 bases and J by 5 bases, with 12 bases between. The DNA of the CDR3 is TGTGCCAGCAGCTTGGACAACAGGGTAGATAATTCACCCCTCCACTTT. As protein: CASSLDNRVDNSPLHF.

The chain couples TRBV30 to TRBJ2-3, with 8 nucleotides matching TRBD2. Germline CDR1 and CDR2: GTSNPN and SVGIG (reference sequence). The CDR3 sequence is 14 residues long. The J segment lost 0 bases and the V segment lost 3 bases, leaving 2 bases of the junction unmatched. This chain's CDR3 is CAWSGGGSTDTQYF. CDR3 sequence (DNA): TGTGCCTGGAGCGGCGGGGGGAGCACAGATACGCAGTATTTT.

DNA for the CDR3: TGTGCCAGCAGTTACTCCTTGACAGGGGGAGACTATGGCTACACCTTC. Translating it yields CASSYSLTGGDYGYTF. The V gene is TRBV6-2 or TRBV6-3, the J gene TRBJ1-2; 9 bases line up with TRBD1. The V and J ends lost 0 bases and 3 bases, in that order; junction bases with no gene match: 5. The CDR3 is made up of 16 amino acids. CDR1 MNHEY and CDR2 SVGEGT come from the germline V gene.

The genes are TRBV7-6 and TRBJ2-1; 9 bases are shared with TRBD2. Looked up from germline, CDR1 is SGHVS and CDR2 is FNYEAQ. V lost 1 base to trimming and J lost 10 bases; unmatched junction nucleotides: 8. This CDR3 region has 15 residues. As DNA, the CDR3 is TGTGCCAGCAGCTTAGTAGGCGGGGGGGCGAGGGAGCAGTTCTTC. Encoded protein: CASSLVGGGAREQFF.

This clone was seen a single time. The genes are TRBV10-1 and TRBJ2-3; TRBD1 is a possible D gene (6 bases). Trimming took off 10 bases at V and 0 bases at J, with 14 bases between the two ends. In germline, CDR1 is WNHNN, CDR2 SYGVQD (reference sequence). This CDR3 spans 14 amino acids. The chain's CDR3 is CATQDRASTDTQYF. In DNA form, the CDR3 reads TGCGCCACCCAGGACAGAGCTAGCACAGATACGCAGTATTTT.